Listed below are T cell receptor beta chains from one sample, sequenced in a study of early T cells in non-severe SARS-CoV-2 infection. TCRdb processed the 5' RACE reads anew with MiXCR; each CDR3 protein has one entry. The sample yields 45,000 to 55,000 distinct CDR3 sequences, 6.2% seen once. Sequences were obtained from whole blood. The receptor set was obtained from an adult who was a healthcare worker with PCR-confirmed SARS-CoV-2 infection or an uninfected control (not recorded which). The CDR3 runs from the conserved cysteine through the conserved F or W. The D gene is left open where the match is weak.

>TRBV7-9|TRBJ2-3|.
CASTRGTDTQYF
>TRBV5-8|TRBJ2-7|.
CASSLHRVRAYEQYF
>TRBV2|TRBJ2-7|.
CASSQQGSGYEQYF
>TRBV30|TRBJ2-7|.
CAWRRRGDSYEQYF
>TRBV12-3/TRBV12-4|TRBJ2-5|TRBD2
CASSPSGGLETQYF
>TRBV12-3/TRBV12-4|TRBJ1-2|TRBD1
CASRQGASTYGYTF
>TRBV6-2/TRBV6-3|TRBJ1-1|TRBD1
CASTLTGVGTEAFF
>TRBV12-3/TRBV12-4|TRBJ2-1|TRBD2
CASSLGSGGNNEQFF
>TRBV7-2|TRBJ2-5|TRBD2
CASSLAQRGGETQYF
>TRBV6-2/TRBV6-3|TRBJ1-5|.
CASSYGYQPQHF
>TRBV2|TRBJ1-4|.
CASSGQQTNEKLFF
>TRBV25-1|TRBJ2-5|.
CASSEPTGTSSETQYF
>TRBV3-1|TRBJ1-3|.
CASSSGVSGNTTYF
>TRBV7-2|TRBJ2-1|.
CASSLVGSYNEQFF
>TRBV7-2|TRBJ2-1|.
CASSLEQLAEQFF
>TRBV10-1|TRBJ2-1|.
CASSTGGVYEQFF
>TRBV20-1|TRBJ1-5|TRBD1
CSATEGASNQPQHF
>TRBV7-9|TRBJ2-5|.
CASTGGLTQYF
>TRBV15|TRBJ1-1|.
CATSARVTEAFF
>TRBV29-1|TRBJ1-1|.
CSVLTSEAFF
>TRBV20-1|TRBJ1-5|TRBD1
CSARNLGGTGSNQPQHF
>TRBV12-3/TRBV12-4|TRBJ1-5|.
CASSFRLQGSQPQHF
>TRBV19|TRBJ2-7|.
CASTGEGGYEQYF
>TRBV7-9|TRBJ2-3|.
CASSSGSYADTQYF
>TRBV9|TRBJ1-4|.
CASSLTDATNEKLFF
>TRBV6-6|TRBJ2-6|TRBD1
CGSTGPGANVLTF
>TRBV7-9|TRBJ2-3|.
CASSLRSGPSTDTQYF
>TRBV27|TRBJ2-1|.
CASRKSGRNSYNEQFF
>TRBV7-9|TRBJ2-5|.
CASSSYSRGQETQYF
>TRBV12-3/TRBV12-4|TRBJ1-3|.
CASSSPNTIYF
>TRBV14|TRBJ2-1|.
CASSQDVGYYNEQFF
>TRBV5-4|TRBJ2-2|.
CASSLAGPNTGELFF
>TRBV3-1|TRBJ1-1|TRBD1
CASSKGTGVNTEAFF
>TRBV27|TRBJ2-1|TRBD1
CASSLSMQGASNEQFF
>TRBV7-2|TRBJ1-1|TRBD1
CASSPRRTGLNTEAFF
>TRBV29-1|TRBJ1-1|TRBD1
CSARTGPDTEAFF
>TRBV7-9|TRBJ1-2|.
CASSSGQKNYGYTF
>TRBV7-2|TRBJ2-3|.
CASSSNPLRGASPDTQYF